The sequence of this T cell receptor beta chain was determined in a study of OX40 agonist ivuxolimab in advanced cancers. Findings and limits, study-wide: Clonal expansion by week 6 occurred in CD4+ and CD8+ blood T cells (at 0.1 to 3.0 mg/kg).

Individuals having autoimmune disease history or systemic immunosuppression were not enrolled. Sampling of blood occurred at baseline, cycle 4 day 1, and cycle 7 day 1. Concerning this clone: Its target is unknown.

V was pared by 5 bases and J by 7 bases, with 9 bases of the junction left unmatched. The CDR3 is made up of 15 amino acids. Looked up from germline, CDR1 is LNHDA and CDR2 is SQIVND (reference sequence). Clones were read by immunoSEQ multiplex PCR, and TCRdb kept only the in-frame ones, dropping some. Among around 36,000 clones listed, roughly 87% were seen once. The starting material was CD4+ or CD8+ T cells sorted from blood, obtained in a trial of the OX40 agonist ivuxolimab. The chain uses TRBV19 and TRBJ1-1; TRBD1 matches at 11 bases. This sequence originates from an adult with an advanced solid tumor such as melanoma, head and neck, liver or kidney cancer. CDR3 residues: CASSLTGTGGLEAFF. The CDR3 DNA reads as TGTGCCAGTAGTTTAACCGGGACAGGGGGGCTTGAAGCTTTCTTT. Full variable domain (outside the CDR3, taken from reference TRBV19 and TRBJ1-1): DGGITQSPKYLFRKEGQNVTLSCEQNLNHDAMYWYRQDPGQGLRLIYYSQIVNDFQKGDIAEGYSVSREKKESFPLTVTSAQKNPTAFYLCASSLTGTGGLEAFFGQGTRLTVV.